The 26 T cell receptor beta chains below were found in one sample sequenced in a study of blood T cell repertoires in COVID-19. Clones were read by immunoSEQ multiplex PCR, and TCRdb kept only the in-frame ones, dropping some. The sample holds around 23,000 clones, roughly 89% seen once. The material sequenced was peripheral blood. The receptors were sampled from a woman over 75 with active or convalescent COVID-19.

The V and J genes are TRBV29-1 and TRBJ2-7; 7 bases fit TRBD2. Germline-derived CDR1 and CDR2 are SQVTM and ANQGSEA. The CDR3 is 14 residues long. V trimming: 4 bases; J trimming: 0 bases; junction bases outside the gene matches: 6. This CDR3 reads CSVVRDYPSYEQYF. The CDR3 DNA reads TGCAGCGTTGTACGGGACTACCCCTCCTACGAGCAGTACTTC.

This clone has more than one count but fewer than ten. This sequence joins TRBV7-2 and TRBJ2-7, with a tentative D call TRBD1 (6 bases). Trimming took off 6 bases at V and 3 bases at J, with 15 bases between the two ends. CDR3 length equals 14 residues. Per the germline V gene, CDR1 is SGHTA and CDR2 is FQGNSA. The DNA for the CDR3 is TGTGCCAGCAGTACAACAGGGAGCTACTACGAGCAGTACTTC. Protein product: CASSTTGSYYEQYF.

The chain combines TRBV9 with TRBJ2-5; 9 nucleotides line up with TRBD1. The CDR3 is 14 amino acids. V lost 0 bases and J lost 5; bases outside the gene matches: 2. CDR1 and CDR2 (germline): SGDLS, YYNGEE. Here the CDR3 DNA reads TGTGCCAGCAGCGTAGATACAGGGGGCGAGACCCAGTACTTC. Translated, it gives CASSVDTGGETQYF.

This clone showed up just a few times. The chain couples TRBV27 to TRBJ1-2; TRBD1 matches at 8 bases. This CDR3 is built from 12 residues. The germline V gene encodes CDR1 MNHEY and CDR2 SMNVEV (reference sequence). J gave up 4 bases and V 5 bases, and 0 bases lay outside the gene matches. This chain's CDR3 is CASSTGGYGYTF. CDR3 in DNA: TGTGCCAGCAGTACAGGGGGCTATGGCTACACCTTC.

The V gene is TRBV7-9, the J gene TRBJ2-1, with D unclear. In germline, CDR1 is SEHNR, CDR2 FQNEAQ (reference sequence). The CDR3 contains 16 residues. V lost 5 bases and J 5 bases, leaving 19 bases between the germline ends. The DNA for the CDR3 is TGTGCCAGCAGCCCACAGTTCTTGGTCCCCCACAATGAGCAGTTCTTC. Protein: CASSPQFLVPHNEQFF.

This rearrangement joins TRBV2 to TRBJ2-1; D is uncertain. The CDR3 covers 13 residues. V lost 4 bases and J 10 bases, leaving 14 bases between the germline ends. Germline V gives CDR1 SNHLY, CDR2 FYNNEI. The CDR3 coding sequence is TGTGCCAGCAGTGTAGTCAGGTTACGAGAGCAGTTCTTC. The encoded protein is CASSVVRLREQFF.

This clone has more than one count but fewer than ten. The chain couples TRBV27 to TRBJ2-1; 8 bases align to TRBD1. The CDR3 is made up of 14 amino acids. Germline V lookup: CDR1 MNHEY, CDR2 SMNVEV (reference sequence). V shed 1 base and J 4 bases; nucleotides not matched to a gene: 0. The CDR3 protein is CASSLWDRYNEQFF. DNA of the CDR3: TGTGCCAGCAGTTTATGGGACAGGTACAATGAGCAGTTCTTC.

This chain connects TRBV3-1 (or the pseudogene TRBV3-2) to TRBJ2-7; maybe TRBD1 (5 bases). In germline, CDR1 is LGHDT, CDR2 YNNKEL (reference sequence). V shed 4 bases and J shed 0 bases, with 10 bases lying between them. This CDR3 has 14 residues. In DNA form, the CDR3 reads TGTGCCAGCAGCCGAAATAGGGGCTCCTACGAGCAGTACTTC. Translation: CASSRNRGSYEQYF.

For the CDR3, the DNA is TGTGCCAGCTCATCGAAACAGGGGCGCAATCAGCCCCAGCATTTT. Protein product: CASSSKQGRNQPQHF. The chain combines TRBV18 with TRBJ1-5; 7 positions agree with TRBD1. The V gene end was trimmed by 5 bases and the J gene end by 2 bases; junction bases not matched to a gene: 6. The CDR3 contains 15 residues. Germline loops: CDR1 KGHSH, CDR2 LQKENI.

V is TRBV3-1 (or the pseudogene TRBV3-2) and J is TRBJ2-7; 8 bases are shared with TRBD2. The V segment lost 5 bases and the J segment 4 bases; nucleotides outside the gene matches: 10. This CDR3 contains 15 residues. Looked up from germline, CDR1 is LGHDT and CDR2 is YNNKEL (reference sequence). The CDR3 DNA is TGTGCCAGCAGCAGCACGACTAGCGAACGGTACGAGCAGTACTTC. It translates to CASSSTTSERYEQYF.

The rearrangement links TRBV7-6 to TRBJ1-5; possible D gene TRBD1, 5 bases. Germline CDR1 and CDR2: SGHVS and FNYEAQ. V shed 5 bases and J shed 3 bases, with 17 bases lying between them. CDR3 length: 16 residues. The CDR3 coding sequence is TGTGCCAGCAGCCCGGAAGGGGTAAGGGACAATCAGCCCCAGCATTTT. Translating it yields CASSPEGVRDNQPQHF. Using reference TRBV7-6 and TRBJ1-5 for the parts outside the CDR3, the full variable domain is GAGVSQSPRYKVTKRGQDVALRCDPISGHVSLYWYRQALGQGPEFLTYFNYEAQQDKSGLPNDRFSAERPEGSISTLTIQRTEQRDSAMYRCASSPEGVRDNQPQHFGDGTRLSIL.

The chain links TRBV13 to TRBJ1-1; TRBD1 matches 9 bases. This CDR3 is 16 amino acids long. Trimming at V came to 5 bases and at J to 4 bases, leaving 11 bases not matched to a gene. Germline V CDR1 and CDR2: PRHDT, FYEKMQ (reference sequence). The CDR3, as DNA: TGTGCCAGCAGCACCTCTACAGGGGGCGATGGCACTGAAGCTTTCTTT. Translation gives CASSTSTGGDGTEAFF.

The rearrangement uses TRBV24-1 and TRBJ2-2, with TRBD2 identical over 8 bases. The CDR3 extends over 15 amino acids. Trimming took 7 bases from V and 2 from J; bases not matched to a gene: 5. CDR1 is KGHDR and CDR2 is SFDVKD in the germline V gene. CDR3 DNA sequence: TGTGCCACCAGAGAAGCGGGAGCCAACACCGGGGAGCTGTTTTTT. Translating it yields CATREAGANTGELFF.

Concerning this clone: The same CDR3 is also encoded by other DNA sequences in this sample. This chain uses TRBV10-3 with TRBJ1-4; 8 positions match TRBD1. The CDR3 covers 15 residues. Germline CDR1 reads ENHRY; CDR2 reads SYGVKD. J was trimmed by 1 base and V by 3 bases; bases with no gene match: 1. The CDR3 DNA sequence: TGTGCCATCAGTGAACAGGGGGGAACTAATGAAAAACTGTTTTTT. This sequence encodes CAISEQGGTNEKLFF.

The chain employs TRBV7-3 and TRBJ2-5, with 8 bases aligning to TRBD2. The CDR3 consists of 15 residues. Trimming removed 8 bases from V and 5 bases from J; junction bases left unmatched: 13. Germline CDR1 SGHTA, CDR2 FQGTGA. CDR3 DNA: TGTGCCAGCTCCCGATCGAGCGGGGGCGGGGAGACCCAGTACTTC. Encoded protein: CASSRSSGGGETQYF.

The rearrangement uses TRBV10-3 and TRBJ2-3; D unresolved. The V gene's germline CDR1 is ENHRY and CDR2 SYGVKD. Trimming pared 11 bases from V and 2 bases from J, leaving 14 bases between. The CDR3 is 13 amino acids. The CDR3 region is CASGVQDTDTQYF. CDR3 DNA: TGTGCCTCCGGCGTCCAGGACACAGATACGCAGTATTTT.

DNA of the CDR3: TGTGCCAGCAGTTACACCAGGGAGGGCCAGCCCCAGCATTTT. This translates into CASSYTREGQPQHF. The V call is TRBV6-5, the J call TRBJ1-5, with D perhaps TRBD1 (5 bases). V shed 2 bases and J shed 7 bases, with 12 bases lying between them. CDR3 size: 14 residues. Germline-derived CDR1 and CDR2 are MNHEY and SVGAGI.

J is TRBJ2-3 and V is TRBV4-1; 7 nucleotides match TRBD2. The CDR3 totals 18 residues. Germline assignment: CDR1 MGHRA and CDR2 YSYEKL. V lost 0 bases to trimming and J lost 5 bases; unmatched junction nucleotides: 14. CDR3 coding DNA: TGCGCCAGCAGCCAAGATCAGGATGGGCGGGGGAGGGGAGATACGCAGTATTTT. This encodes CASSQDQDGRGRGDTQYF.

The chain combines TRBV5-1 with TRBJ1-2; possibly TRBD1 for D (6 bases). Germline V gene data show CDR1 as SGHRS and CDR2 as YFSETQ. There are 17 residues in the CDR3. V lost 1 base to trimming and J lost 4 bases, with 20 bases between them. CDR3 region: CASSLYGQSGVIYGYTF. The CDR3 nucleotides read TGCGCCAGCAGCTTGTACGGACAGAGTGGGGTCATCTATGGCTACACCTTC.

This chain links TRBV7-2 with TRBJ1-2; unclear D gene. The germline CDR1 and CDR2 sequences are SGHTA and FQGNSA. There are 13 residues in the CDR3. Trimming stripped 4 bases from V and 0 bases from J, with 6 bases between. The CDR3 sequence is CASSSQTNYGYTF. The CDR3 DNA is TGTGCCAGCAGCTCCCAGACTAACTATGGCTACACCTTC. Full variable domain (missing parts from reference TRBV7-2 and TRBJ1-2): GAGVSQSPSNKVTEKGKDVELRCDPISGHTALYWYRQSLGQGLEFLIYFQGNSAPDKSGLPSDRFSAERTGGSVSTLTIQRTQQEDSAVYLCASSSQTNYGYTFGSGTRLTVV.

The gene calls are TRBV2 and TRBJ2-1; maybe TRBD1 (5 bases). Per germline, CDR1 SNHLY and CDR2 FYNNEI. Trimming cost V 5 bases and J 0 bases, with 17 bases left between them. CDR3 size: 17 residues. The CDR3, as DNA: TGTGCCAGCAGTCCCAGGAGACAGAGGAGCTCCTACAATGAGCAGTTCTTC. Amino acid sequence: CASSPRRQRSSYNEQFF. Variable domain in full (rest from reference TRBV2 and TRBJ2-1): EPEVTQTPSHQVTQMGQEVILRCVPISNHLYFYWYRQILGQKVEFLVSFYNNEISEKSEIFDDQFSVERPDGSNFTLKIRSTKLEDSAMYFCASSPRRQRSSYNEQFFGPGTRLTVL.

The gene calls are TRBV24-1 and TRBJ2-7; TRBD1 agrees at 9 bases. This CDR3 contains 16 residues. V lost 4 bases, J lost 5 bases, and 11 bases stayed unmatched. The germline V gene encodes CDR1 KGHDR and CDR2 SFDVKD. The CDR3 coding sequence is TGTGCCACCAGTGACCCGGGACAGGGTAGGAGGCACGAGCAGTACTTC. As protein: CATSDPGQGRRHEQYF.

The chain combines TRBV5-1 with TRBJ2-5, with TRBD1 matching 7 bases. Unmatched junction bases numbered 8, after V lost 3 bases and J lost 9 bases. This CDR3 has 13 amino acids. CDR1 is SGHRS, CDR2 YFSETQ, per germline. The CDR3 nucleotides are TGCGCCAGCAGCTCCACAGGGGCAAGGGCCCAGTACTTC. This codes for CASSSTGARAQYF. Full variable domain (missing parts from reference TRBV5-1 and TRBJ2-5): KAGVTQTPRYLIKTRGQQVTLSCSPISGHRSVSWYQQTPGQGLQFLFEYFSETQRNKGNFPGRFSGRQFSNSRSEMNVSTLELGDSALYLCASSSTGARAQYFGPGTRLLVL.

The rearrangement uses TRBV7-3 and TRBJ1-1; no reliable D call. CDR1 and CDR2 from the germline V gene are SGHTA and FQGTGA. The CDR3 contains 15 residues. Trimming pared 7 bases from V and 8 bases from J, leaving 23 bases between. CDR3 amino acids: CASTYPRGGRREAFF. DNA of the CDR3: TGTGCCAGCACCTACCCGCGCGGCGGCCGAAGGGAAGCTTTCTTT. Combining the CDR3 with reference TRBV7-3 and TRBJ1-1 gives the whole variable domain GAGVSQTPSNKVTEKGKYVELRCDPISGHTALYWYRQSLGQGPEFLIYFQGTGAADDSGLPNDRFFAVRPEGSVSTLKIQRTERGDSAVYLCASTYPRGGRREAFFGQGTRLTVV.

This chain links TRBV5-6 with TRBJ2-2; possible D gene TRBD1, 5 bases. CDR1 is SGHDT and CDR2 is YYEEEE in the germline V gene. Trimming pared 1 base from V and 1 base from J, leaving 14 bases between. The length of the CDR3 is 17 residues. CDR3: CASSLFWQGLNTGELFF. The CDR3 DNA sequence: TGTGCCAGCAGCTTGTTCTGGCAGGGATTGAACACCGGGGAGCTGTTTTTT.

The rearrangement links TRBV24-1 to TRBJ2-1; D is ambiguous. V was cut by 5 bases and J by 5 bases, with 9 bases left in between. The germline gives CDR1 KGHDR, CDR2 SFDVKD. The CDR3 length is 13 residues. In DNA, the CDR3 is TGTGCCACCAGTGGCCGAGCCAACAATGAGCAGTTCTTC. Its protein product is CATSGRANNEQFF.